This T cell receptor (beta chain) was retrieved from a study of blood T cells in healthy people across ages. V was trimmed by 4 bases and J by 4 bases, leaving 14 bases between them. The V gene's germline CDR1 is LNHNV and CDR2 YYDKDF (reference sequence). The CDR3 consists of 14 residues. Each sample used at least 6.5 million PBMCs. Regarding this clonotype: Its antigen is not known.

Alongside a J-beta primer mix, a sample-barcoded 5' primer served in a second PCR lasting about 7 to 11 cycles. TCRdb reanalysed the 5' RACE reads using MiXCR and keeps one entry per CDR3 protein. The sample gives 1,800,000 or so distinct CDR3 sequences, approximately 40% of which show up once; 23% is in the top ten. The study, taken as a whole, reports: Researchers judged that diversity estimates from one million T cells fell short of true values. Unsorted PBMCs ruled out conclusive naive versus antigen-experienced comparison. Nothing was known about donor CMV status, and this possibly confounded expanded clonotype changes.

The sequence came from a human donor in good health. The V and J genes are TRBV15 and TRBJ2-7; unclear D gene. The sequenced sample consisted of blood. The CDR3 nucleotides are TGTGCCACCAGCACACCGAGGAATCCTTACGAGCAGTACTTC. It encodes CATSTPRNPYEQYF.